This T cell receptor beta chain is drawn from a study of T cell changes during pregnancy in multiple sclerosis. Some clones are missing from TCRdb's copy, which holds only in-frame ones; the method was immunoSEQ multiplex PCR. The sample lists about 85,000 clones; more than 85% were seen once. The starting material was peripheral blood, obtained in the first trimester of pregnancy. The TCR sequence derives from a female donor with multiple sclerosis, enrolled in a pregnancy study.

CDR3 DNA sequence: TGCGCCAGCAGCCAAGATTTCAGACAGCACAATCAGCCCCAGCATTTT. Its translation: CASSQDFRQHNQPQHF. V usage is TRBV4-3 and J usage is TRBJ1-5; perhaps TRBD1 as D (5 bases). Trimming took 0 bases from V and 3 from J, leaving 12 bases between them. This CDR3 has 16 amino acids. Per the germline V gene, CDR1 is LGHNA and CDR2 is YSLEER.